A single sample gave rise to the 5 T cell receptor beta chains below, sequenced in a study of identical twins (dated by TCRdb to the mid-2010s). Library creation used 5' RACE. Sequencing was performed on an Illumina HiSeq 2000. TCRdb handled the public reads itself, with Q25 trimming in fastp and clone calling in MiXCR, and kept productive beta chains. Rows are combined by CDR3 protein, so each entry shows the most common genes and DNA. In all, the sample holds approximately 670,000 distinct CDR3 sequences, and around 6.1% of those were seen once. The top ten constitute about 1.8% of the sample. Source material: naive T cells sorted from blood. The cell subset or site label for this specimen denotes: cells isolated with a human naive T-cell isolation kit. These receptors originate from a man younger than 35 in good health.

V gene TRBV7-9 combines with J gene TRBJ2-7, with a possible D match to TRBD1 (5 bases). The germline V gene has CDR1 SEHNR and CDR2 FQNEAQ (reference sequence). The CDR3 has 15 residues. The V gene lost 5 bases and the J gene lost 2 bases, with 16 bases spanning the gap. CDR3 in amino acids: CASSTKSRVPYEQYF. CDR3 DNA: TGTGCCAGCAGCACAAAGTCCAGGGTCCCCTACGAGCAGTACTTC.

This clonotype was picked up many times. The chain links TRBV25-1 to TRBJ2-1; D gene uncertain. V was trimmed by 2 bases and J by 9 bases, leaving 11 bases between them. This CDR3 region has 13 residues. Germline assignment: CDR1 MGHDK and CDR2 SYGVNS. CDR3 nucleotide sequence: TGTGCCAGCAGTGAACGGTCGGGCGGTGAGCAGTTCTTC. It specifies CASSERSGGEQFF.

This clonotype showed up many times. This rearrangement joins TRBV12-3 or TRBV12-4 to TRBJ2-1; the match to TRBD2 covers 11 bases. The J segment lost 7 bases and the V segment lost 5 bases, leaving 13 bases of the junction unmatched. There are 17 residues in the CDR3. CDR3 bases: TGTGCCAGCAGTGGGACCTGGGGGGCTAGCGGGGGGAATGAGCAGTTCTTC. Its protein is CASSGTWGASGGNEQFF.

The chain recombines TRBV20-1 with TRBJ2-1; D might be TRBD1 (6 bases). V lost 6 bases and J lost 3, with 9 bases in between. The germline V gene encodes CDR1 DFQATT and CDR2 SNEGSKA (reference sequence). There are 12 residues in the CDR3. The CDR3 DNA reads as TGCAGTGCCAACAGGGACTACAATGAGCAGTTCTTC. It translates to CSANRDYNEQFF.

This clonotype was detected many times. The CDR3 coding sequence is TGTGCCAGCAGCTTACTTCCCGACCGCTACGAGCAGTACTTC. Protein: CASSLLPDRYEQYF. The V gene is TRBV7-2, the J gene TRBJ2-7; the D is unclear. The germline V and J ends were trimmed by 2 bases and 3 bases, with 11 bases remaining between them. This CDR3 contains 14 residues. The germline gives CDR1 SGHTA, CDR2 FQGNSA.